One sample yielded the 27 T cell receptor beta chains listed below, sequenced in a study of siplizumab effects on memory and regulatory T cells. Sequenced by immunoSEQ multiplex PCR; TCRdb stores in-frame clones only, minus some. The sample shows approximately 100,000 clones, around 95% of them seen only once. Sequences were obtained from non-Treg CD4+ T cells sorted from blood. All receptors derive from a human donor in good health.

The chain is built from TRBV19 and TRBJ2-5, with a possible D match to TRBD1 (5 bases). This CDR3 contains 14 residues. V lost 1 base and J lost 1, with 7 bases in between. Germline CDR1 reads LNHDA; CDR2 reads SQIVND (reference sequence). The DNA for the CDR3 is TGTGCCAGTAGTATAGGACAGTCCCAAGAGACCCAGTACTTC. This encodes CASSIGQSQETQYF.

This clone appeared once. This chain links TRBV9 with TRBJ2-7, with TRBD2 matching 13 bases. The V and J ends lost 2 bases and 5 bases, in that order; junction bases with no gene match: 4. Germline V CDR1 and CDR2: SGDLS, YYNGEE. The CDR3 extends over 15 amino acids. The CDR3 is CASSVRLAGGDEQYF. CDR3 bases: TGTGCCAGCAGCGTCAGACTAGCGGGGGGTGACGAGCAGTACTTC.

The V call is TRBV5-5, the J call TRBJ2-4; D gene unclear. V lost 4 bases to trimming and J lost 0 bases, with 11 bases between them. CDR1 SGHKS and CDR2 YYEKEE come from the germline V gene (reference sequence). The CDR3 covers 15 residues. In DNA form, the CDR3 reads TGTGCCAGCAGCGCGGCGGTGCTAGCCAAAAACATTCAGTACTTC. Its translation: CASSAAVLAKNIQYF.

The CDR3 sequence is CASSPARAERDTEAFF. The CDR3 DNA reads TGTGCCAGTAGTCCGGCGAGGGCGGAACGGGACACTGAAGCTTTCTTT. V is TRBV19 and J is TRBJ1-1; D ambiguous. CDR3 length: 16 residues. CDR1 is LNHDA, CDR2 SQIVND, per germline (reference sequence). The V and J ends lost 5 bases and 3 bases respectively, with 19 bases between them.

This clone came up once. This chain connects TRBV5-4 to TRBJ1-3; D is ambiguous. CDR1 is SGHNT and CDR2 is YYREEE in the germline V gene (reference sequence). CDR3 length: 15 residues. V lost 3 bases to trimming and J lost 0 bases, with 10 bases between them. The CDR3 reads CASSSGPGSGNTIYF. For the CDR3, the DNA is TGTGCCAGCAGCTCCGGACCGGGCTCTGGAAACACCATATATTTT.

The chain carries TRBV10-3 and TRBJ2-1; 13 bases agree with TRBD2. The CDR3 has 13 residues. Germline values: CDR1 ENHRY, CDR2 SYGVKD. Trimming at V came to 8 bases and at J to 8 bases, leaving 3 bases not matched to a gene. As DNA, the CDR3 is TGTGCCATCCGGACTAGCGGGGGTTATGAGCAGTTCTTC. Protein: CAIRTSGGYEQFF.

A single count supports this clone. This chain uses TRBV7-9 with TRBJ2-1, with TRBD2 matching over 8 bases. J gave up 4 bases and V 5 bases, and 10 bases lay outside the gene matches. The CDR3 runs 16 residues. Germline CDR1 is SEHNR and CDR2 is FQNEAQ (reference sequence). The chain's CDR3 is CASSPIYSGVYNEQFF. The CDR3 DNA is TGTGCCAGCAGCCCAATATATAGCGGGGTATACAATGAGCAGTTCTTC.

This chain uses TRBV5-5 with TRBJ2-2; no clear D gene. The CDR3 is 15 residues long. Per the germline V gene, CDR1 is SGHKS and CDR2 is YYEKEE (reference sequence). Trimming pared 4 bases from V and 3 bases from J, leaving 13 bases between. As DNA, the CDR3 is TGTGCCAGCAGCCCCACTCGGGTCGACACCGGGGAGCTGTTTTTT. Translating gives CASSPTRVDTGELFF.

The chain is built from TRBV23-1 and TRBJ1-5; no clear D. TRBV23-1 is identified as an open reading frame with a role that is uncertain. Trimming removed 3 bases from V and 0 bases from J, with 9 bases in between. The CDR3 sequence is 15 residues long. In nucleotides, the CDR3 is TGCGCCAGCAGTCATCGCCGGGTTAGCAATCAGCCCCAGCATTTT. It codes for CASSHRRVSNQPQHF.

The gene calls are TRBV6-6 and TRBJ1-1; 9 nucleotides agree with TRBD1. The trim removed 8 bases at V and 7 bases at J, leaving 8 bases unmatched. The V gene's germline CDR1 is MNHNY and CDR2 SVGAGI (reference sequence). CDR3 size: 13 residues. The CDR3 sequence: CASAPQGAIEAFF. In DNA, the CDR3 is TGTGCCAGCGCCCCACAGGGGGCTATTGAAGCTTTCTTT.

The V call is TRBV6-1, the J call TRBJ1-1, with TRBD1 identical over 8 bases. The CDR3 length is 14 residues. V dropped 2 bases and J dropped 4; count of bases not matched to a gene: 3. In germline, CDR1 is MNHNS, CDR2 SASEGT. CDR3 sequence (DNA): TGTGCCAGCAGTGAACAGGGGGCTAGCACTGAAGCTTTCTTT. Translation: CASSEQGASTEAFF.

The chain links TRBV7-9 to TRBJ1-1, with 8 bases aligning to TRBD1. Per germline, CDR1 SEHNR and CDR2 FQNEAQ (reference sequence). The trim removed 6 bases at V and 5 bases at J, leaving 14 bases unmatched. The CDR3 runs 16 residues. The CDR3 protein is CASSPPIGQGLTEAFF. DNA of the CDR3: TGTGCCAGCAGTCCACCTATCGGACAGGGTCTAACTGAAGCTTTCTTT.

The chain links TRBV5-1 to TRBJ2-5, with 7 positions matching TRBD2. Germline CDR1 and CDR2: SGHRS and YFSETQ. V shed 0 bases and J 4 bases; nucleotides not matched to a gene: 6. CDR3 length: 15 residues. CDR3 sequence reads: CASSLGASGGETQYF. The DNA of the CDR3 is TGCGCCAGCAGCTTGGGGGCTAGCGGCGGAGAGACCCAGTACTTC.

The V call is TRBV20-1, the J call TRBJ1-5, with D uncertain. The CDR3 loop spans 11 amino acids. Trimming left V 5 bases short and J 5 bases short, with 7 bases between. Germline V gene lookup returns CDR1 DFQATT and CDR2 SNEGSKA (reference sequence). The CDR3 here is CSAGVDQPQHF. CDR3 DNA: TGCAGTGCTGGGGTTGATCAGCCCCAGCATTTT.

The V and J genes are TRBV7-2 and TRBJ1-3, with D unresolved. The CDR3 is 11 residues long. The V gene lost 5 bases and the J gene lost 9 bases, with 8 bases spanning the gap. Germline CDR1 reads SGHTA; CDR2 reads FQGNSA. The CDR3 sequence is CASSVARTIYF. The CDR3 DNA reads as TGTGCCAGCAGCGTGGCCCGCACCATATATTTT. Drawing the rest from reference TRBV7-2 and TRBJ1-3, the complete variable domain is GAGVSQSPSNKVTEKGKDVELRCDPISGHTALYWYRQSLGQGLEFLIYFQGNSAPDKSGLPSDRFSAERTGGSVSTLTIQRTQQEDSAVYLCASSVARTIYFGEGSWLTVV.

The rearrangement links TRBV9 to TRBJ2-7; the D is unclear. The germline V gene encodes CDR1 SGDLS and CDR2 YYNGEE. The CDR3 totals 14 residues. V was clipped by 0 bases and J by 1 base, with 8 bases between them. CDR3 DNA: TGTGCCAGCAGCGTAGTGGGCCATTCCTACGAGCAGTACTTC. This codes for CASSVVGHSYEQYF. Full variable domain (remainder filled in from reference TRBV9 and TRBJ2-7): DSGVTQTPKHLITATGQRVTLRCSPRSGDLSVYWYQQSLDQGLQFLIQYYNGEERAKGNILERFSAQQFPDLHSELNLSSLELGDSALYFCASSVVGHSYEQYFGPGTRLTVT.

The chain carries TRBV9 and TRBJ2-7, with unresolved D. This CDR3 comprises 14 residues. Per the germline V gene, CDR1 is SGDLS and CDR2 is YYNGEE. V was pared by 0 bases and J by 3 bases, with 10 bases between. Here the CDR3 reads CASSVGDVHYEQYF. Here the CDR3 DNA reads TGTGCCAGCAGCGTAGGCGACGTACACTACGAGCAGTACTTC.

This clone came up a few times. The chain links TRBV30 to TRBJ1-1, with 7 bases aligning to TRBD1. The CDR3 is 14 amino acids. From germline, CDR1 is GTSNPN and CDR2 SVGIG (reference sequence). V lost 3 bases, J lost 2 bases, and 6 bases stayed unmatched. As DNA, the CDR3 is TGTGCCTGGAGCCCGGGACAGAGAAACACTGAAGCTTTCTTT. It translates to CAWSPGQRNTEAFF.

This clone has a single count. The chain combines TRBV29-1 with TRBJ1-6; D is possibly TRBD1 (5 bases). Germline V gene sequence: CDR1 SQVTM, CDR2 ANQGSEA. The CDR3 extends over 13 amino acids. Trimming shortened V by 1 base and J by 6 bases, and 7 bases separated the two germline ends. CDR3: CSVEVGANSPLHF. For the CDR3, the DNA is TGCAGCGTTGAAGTAGGGGCTAATTCACCCCTCCACTTT.

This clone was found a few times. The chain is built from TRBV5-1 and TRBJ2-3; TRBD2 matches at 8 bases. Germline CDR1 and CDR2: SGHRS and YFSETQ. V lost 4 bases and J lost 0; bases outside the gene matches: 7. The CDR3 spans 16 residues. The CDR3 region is CASSSIRGGSTDTQYF. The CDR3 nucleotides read TGCGCCAGCAGCAGCATACGGGGGGGAAGCACAGATACGCAGTATTTT.

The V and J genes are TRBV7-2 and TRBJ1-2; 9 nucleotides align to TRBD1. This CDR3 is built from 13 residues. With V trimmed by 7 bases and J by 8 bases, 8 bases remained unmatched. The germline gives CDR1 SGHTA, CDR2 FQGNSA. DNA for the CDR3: TGTGCCAGCACCTACGGGACAGGGCTCGGCTACACCTTC. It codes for CASTYGTGLGYTF. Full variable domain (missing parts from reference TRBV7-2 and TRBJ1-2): GAGVSQSPSNKVTEKGKDVELRCDPISGHTALYWYRQSLGQGLEFLIYFQGNSAPDKSGLPSDRFSAERTGGSVSTLTIQRTQQEDSAVYLCASTYGTGLGYTFGSGTRLTVV.

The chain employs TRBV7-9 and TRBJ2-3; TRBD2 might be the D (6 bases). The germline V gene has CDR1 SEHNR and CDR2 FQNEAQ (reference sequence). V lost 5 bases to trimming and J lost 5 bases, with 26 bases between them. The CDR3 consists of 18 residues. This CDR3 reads CASSPQAGRILYEDTQYF. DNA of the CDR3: TGTGCCAGCAGCCCCCAGGCAGGGAGGATCCTGTATGAAGATACGCAGTATTTT. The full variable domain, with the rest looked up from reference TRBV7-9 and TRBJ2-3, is DTGVSQNPRHKITKRGQNVTFRCDPISEHNRLYWYRQTLGQGPEFLTYFQNEAQLEKSRLLSDRFSAERPKGSFSTLEIQRTEQGDSAMYLCASSPQAGRILYEDTQYFGPGTRLTVL.

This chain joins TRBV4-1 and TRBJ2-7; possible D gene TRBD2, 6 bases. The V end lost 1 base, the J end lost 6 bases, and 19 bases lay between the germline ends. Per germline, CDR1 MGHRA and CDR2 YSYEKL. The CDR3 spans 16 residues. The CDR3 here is CASSQVTGLRICEQYF. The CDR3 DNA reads TGCGCCAGCAGCCAAGTTACGGGACTCAGAATTTGCGAGCAGTACTTC.

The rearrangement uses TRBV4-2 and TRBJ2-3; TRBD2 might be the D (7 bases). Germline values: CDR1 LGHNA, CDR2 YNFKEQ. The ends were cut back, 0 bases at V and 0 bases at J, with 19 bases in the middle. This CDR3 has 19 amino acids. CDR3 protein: CASSQDPGGEGGSTDTQYF. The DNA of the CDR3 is TGTGCCAGCAGCCAAGACCCCGGAGGGGAGGGGGGAAGCACAGATACGCAGTATTTT.

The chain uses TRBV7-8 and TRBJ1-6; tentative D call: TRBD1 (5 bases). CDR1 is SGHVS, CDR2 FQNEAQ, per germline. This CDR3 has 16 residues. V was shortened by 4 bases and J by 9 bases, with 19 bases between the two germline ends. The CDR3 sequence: CASSSEPGRGISPLHF. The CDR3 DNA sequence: TGTGCCAGCAGCTCGGAACCGGGACGGGGAATTTCACCCCTCCACTTT. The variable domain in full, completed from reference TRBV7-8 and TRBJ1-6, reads GAGVSQSPRYKVAKRGQDVALRCDPISGHVSLFWYQQALGQGPEFLTYFQNEAQLDKSGLPSDRFFAERPEGSVSTLKIQRTQQEDSAVYLCASSSEPGRGISPLHFGNGTRLTVT.

The CDR3 coding sequence is TGTGCCTGGACCGACTCGCAGGGCTATGGCTACACCTTC. Amino acid sequence: CAWTDSQGYGYTF. The V call is TRBV30, the J call TRBJ1-2; D possibly corresponds to TRBD1 (5 bases). The CDR3 spans 13 residues. Germline CDR1 GTSNPN, CDR2 SVGIG (reference sequence). Between the trimmed V and J ends, which lost 4 bases and 4 bases, there was a span of 13 bases.

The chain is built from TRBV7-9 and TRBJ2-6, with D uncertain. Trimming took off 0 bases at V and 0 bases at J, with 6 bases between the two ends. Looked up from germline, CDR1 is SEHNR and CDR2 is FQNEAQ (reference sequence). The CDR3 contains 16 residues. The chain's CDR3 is CASSLAGSSGANVLTF. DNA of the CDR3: TGTGCCAGCAGCTTAGCGGGCAGCTCTGGGGCCAACGTCCTGACTTTC. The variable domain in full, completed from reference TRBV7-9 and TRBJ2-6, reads DTGVSQNPRHKITKRGQNVTFRCDPISEHNRLYWYRQTLGQGPEFLTYFQNEAQLEKSRLLSDRFSAERPKGSFSTLEIQRTEQGDSAMYLCASSLAGSSGANVLTFGAGSRLTVL.